This is a list of T cell receptor beta chains from one sample in a study of siplizumab effects on memory and regulatory T cells. TCRdb keeps only in-frame clones here, not all; method: immunoSEQ multiplex PCR. The sample lists roughly 56,000 clones, approximately 95% occurring once. Sequencing used CD8+ T cells sorted from blood. The source of these receptors is a human donor in good health. CDR3s include the opening cysteine and the closing phenylalanine or tryptophan. The order of the fields is CDR3 protein, CDR3 DNA, clone size, V gene, D gene, J gene. The D gene is left open where the match is weak. Size is stated for part of the rows, as once, few or many counts, or as a class when the clone is expanded.

CSVISGSSYEQYF,TGCAGCGTCATTAGCGGTAGCTCCTACGAGCAGTACTTC,-,TRBV29-1,-,TRBJ2-7
CASSPGGRSTIYF,TGTGCCAGCAGTCCAGGGGGTCGGTCCACCATATATTTT,-,TRBV9,TRBD1,TRBJ1-3
CASSVGGGAYEQYF,TGTGCCAGCAGCGTAGGAGGTGGGGCCTACGAGCAGTACTTC,once,TRBV9,-,TRBJ2-7
CASSPGGAGSGELFF,TGTGCCAGCAGCCCAGGTGGGGCAGGGAGCGGGGAGCTGTTTTTT,-,TRBV7-8,-,TRBJ2-2
CATSRVTGGRDTQYF,TGTGCCACCAGCAGAGTCACGGGAGGGAGAGATACGCAGTATTTT,-,TRBV15,TRBD2,TRBJ2-3
CSVVSAEPYEQYF,TGCAGCGTTGTTTCGGCAGAACCCTACGAGCAGTACTTC,-,TRBV29-1,-,TRBJ2-7
CASSKETGLYGYTF,TGTGCCAGCAGCAAAGAGACAGGGCTCTATGGCTACACCTTC,once,TRBV21-1,-,TRBJ1-2
CSVEGSMGPTLATEAFF,TGCAGCGTTGAAGGCTCCATGGGACCGACGCTTGCCACTGAAGCTTTCTTT,-,TRBV29-1,-,TRBJ1-1
CASSPTSTSYEQYF,TGCGCCAGCAGCCCCACCTCAACGAGCTACGAGCAGTACTTC,-,TRBV5-1,-,TRBJ2-7
CASSLALSSYEQYF,TGTGCCAGCAGCTTGGCCCTCAGCTCCTACGAGCAGTACTTC,-,TRBV5-6,-,TRBJ2-7
CASSSRQATSSGNTIYF,TGTGCCAGCAGCTCCCGCCAGGCCACTAGCTCTGGAAACACCATATATTTT,-,TRBV9,-,TRBJ1-3
CASSLEDSSSYNEQFF,TGTGCCAGCAGCCTAGAGGACAGTAGCTCCTACAATGAGCAGTTCTTC,-,TRBV4-2,-,TRBJ2-1
CASNQASGESKGSYNEQFF,TGTGCCAGCAATCAGGCTAGCGGGGAGTCTAAGGGCTCCTACAATGAGCAGTTCTTC,-,TRBV4-2,TRBD2,TRBJ2-1
CASSANYGYTF,TGTGCCAGCAGCGCTAACTATGGCTACACCTTC,-,TRBV7-9,-,TRBJ1-2
CASSLWSGTNEKLFF,TGTGCCAGCAGCTTATGGTCCGGGACTAATGAAAAACTGTTTTTT,-,TRBV7-6,-,TRBJ1-4
CASGTVYWNEQYF,TGCGCCAGCGGGACCGTATACTGGAACGAGCAGTACTTC,few,TRBV10-1,-,TRBJ2-7
CASSPPSQPQHF,TGTGCCAGCAGCCCACCTTCCCAGCCCCAGCATTTT,-,TRBV7-8,-,TRBJ1-5
CASSQGVQETQYF,TGTGCCAGCAGTCAGGGGGTCCAAGAGACCCAGTACTTC,-,TRBV11-3,TRBD1,TRBJ2-5
CARSLVRGRQSEQFF,TGTGCCAGAAGCTTGGTAAGGGGGAGGCAGAGTGAGCAGTTCTTC,-,TRBV5-3,-,TRBJ2-1
CASSLGSLTGELFF,TGTGCCAGCAGCTTAGGGTCCCTCACCGGGGAGCTGTTTTTT,-,TRBV7-8,-,TRBJ2-2
CASSPGTNTYEQYF,TGTGCCAGCAGCCCCGGGACAAATACCTACGAGCAGTACTTC,-,TRBV13,-,TRBJ2-7
CASSHDRDQETQYF,TGTGCCAGCAGTCACGACAGGGACCAAGAGACCCAGTACTTC,-,TRBV6-5,TRBD1,TRBJ2-5
CASSLGTSYNEQFF,TGTGCCAGCAGCTTGGGTACTAGTTACAATGAGCAGTTCTTC,-,TRBV7-3,-,TRBJ2-1
CASSLPTGYEQYF,TGTGCCAGCAGCTTACCAACAGGGTACGAGCAGTACTTC,-,TRBV7-9,-,TRBJ2-7
CSARENQPQHF,TGCAGTGCTAGGGAAAATCAGCCCCAGCATTTT,-,TRBV20-1,-,TRBJ1-5
CSVITDTQYF,TGCAGTGTTATCACAGATACGCAGTATTTT,once,TRBV20-1,-,TRBJ2-3
CATNAGKGYSNQPQHF,TGTGCCACCAACGCGGGCAAGGGCTATAGCAATCAGCCCCAGCATTTT,-,TRBV10-3,-,TRBJ1-5
CASSVGGTSGSYEQYF,TGTGCCAGCAGCGTAGGAGGGACTAGCGGGTCCTACGAGCAGTACTTC,-,TRBV9,TRBD2,TRBJ2-7
CASSLLTSSYSYNEQFF,TGTGCCAGCAGTTTATTGACTAGCAGTTACTCCTACAATGAGCAGTTCTTC,-,TRBV28,TRBD2,TRBJ2-1
CASSPSRGLGLAGVTGELFF,TGTGCCAGCAGCCCCAGTCGGGGGCTCGGCCTAGCGGGAGTCACCGGGGAGCTGTTTTTT,-,TRBV7-3,TRBD2,TRBJ2-2
CATSRDDQGEYNQPQHF,TGTGCCACCAGCAGAGATGATCAGGGAGAATACAATCAGCCCCAGCATTTT,-,TRBV15,-,TRBJ1-5
CASSPNTVGTPNGYTF,TGTGCCAGCAGCCCCAACACCGTCGGGACACCGAATGGCTACACCTTC,-,TRBV9,-,TRBJ1-2
CASSYSVLAGTGELFF,TGTGCCAGCAGTTACTCAGTCTTAGCGGGCACCGGGGAGCTGTTTTTT,once,TRBV6-6,TRBD2,TRBJ2-2
CASSLAFTSSGTGELFF,TGTGCCAGCAGCTTAGCCTTTACTAGTTCGGGCACCGGGGAGCTGTTTTTT,-,TRBV7-6,-,TRBJ2-2
CASSLTGVHEQYF,TGTGCCAGCAGTTTGACGGGAGTGCACGAGCAGTACTTC,-,TRBV27,-,TRBJ2-7
CASSVGTATNEKLFF,TGTGCCAGCAGCGTAGGGACAGCAACTAATGAAAAACTGTTTTTT,-,TRBV11-2,TRBD1,TRBJ1-4
CASRALGGNPQETQYF,TGTGCCAGCAGGGCTCTCGGGGGGAACCCTCAAGAGACCCAGTACTTC,-,TRBV7-9,TRBD2,TRBJ2-5
CASSLGVYTEAFF,TGTGCCAGCAGCTTGGGAGTGTACACTGAAGCTTTCTTT,-,TRBV5-6,-,TRBJ1-1
CASSSLSDSYEQYF,TGTGCCAGCAGCTCCCTTAGCGACTCCTACGAGCAGTACTTC,-,TRBV11-2,-,TRBJ2-7
CASRLRNREGGELFF,TGTGCAAGTCGCCTACGAAATAGAGAGGGTGGGGAGCTGTTTTTT,-,TRBV12-2,-,TRBJ2-2
CASSYSIIGAQETQYF,TGTGCCAGCAGTTACTCGATCATCGGGGCCCAAGAGACCCAGTACTTC,-,TRBV6-6,-,TRBJ2-5
CASSALTGLGNEQFF,TGTGCCAGCAGTGCACTAACAGGGTTGGGCAATGAGCAGTTCTTC,-,TRBV2,-,TRBJ2-1
CASSWDSQGTEAFF,TGTGCCAGCAGTTGGGACAGCCAGGGGACTGAAGCTTTCTTT,-,TRBV28,TRBD1,TRBJ1-1
CASSQGPGLASNEQFF,TGCGCCAGCAGCCAAGGGCCGGGACTAGCTTCAAATGAGCAGTTCTTC,-,TRBV4-1,TRBD2,TRBJ2-1
CASSSSSYNEQFF,TGTGCCAGCAGCTCTAGCTCCTACAATGAGCAGTTCTTC,-,TRBV6-5,-,TRBJ2-1
CACYDGGRGFDSPLHF,TGTGCCTGCTACGACGGGGGTAGGGGGTTCGATTCACCCCTCCACTTT,-,TRBV30,-,TRBJ1-6
CASTKTGPSSGNTIYF,TGTGCCAGCACAAAAACGGGACCAAGCTCTGGAAACACCATATATTTT,-,TRBV9,-,TRBJ1-3
CASSYSQSSLNEQFF,TGTGCCAGCAGTTACTCCCAATCCTCACTCAATGAGCAGTTCTTC,once,TRBV6-5,-,TRBJ2-1
CASSQTGYEQYF,TGTGCCAGCAGCCAGACAGGGTACGAGCAGTACTTC,-,TRBV11-1,TRBD1,TRBJ2-7
CASSLAGLAGGKDEQFF,TGTGCCAGCAGCTTAGCGGGACTAGCGGGAGGGAAGGATGAGCAGTTCTTC,-,TRBV7-9,TRBD2,TRBJ2-1
CASSQWREGQYNEQFF,TGTGCCAGCAGCCAATGGCGGGAGGGCCAGTACAATGAGCAGTTCTTC,-,TRBV9,TRBD2,TRBJ2-1
CASSLTGTSGVNEQFF,TGTGCCAGCAGCCTCACCGGGACTAGCGGCGTCAATGAGCAGTTCTTC,-,TRBV9,TRBD2,TRBJ2-1
CSVVGYNEQFF,TGCAGCGTTGTCGGCTACAATGAGCAGTTCTTC,-,TRBV29-1,-,TRBJ2-1
CASSASSDTQYF,TGTGCCAGCAGCGCATCTAGCGATACGCAGTATTTT,-,TRBV9,-,TRBJ2-3
CASMWGLANADTQYF,TGTGCCAGCATGTGGGGACTAGCTAACGCAGATACGCAGTATTTT,-,TRBV12-1,-,TRBJ2-3
CATSRTDSSYEQYF,TGTGCCACCAGCAGAACAGACAGCTCCTACGAGCAGTACTTC,few,TRBV15,-,TRBJ2-7
CASSVDRGTGELFF,TGTGCCAGCAGTGTGGACAGGGGAACCGGGGAGCTGTTTTTT,-,TRBV7-6,TRBD1,TRBJ2-2
CASGRGPGEQYF,TGTGCCAGCGGCCGGGGGCCGGGGGAGCAGTACTTC,-,TRBV28,-,TRBJ2-7
CASSQDQDWTKNIQYF,TGTGCCAGCAGCCAAGATCAGGACTGGACCAAAAACATTCAGTACTTC,-,TRBV4-2,-,TRBJ2-4
CASSSPESSYNEQFF,TGTGCCAGCAGCTCACCCGAGAGCTCCTACAATGAGCAGTTCTTC,-,TRBV7-6,-,TRBJ2-1